Each of the 28 T cell receptor beta chains below was sequenced from the same sample in a study of cytomegalovirus exposure and HLA in healthy donors. Assay: immunoSEQ multiplex PCR; the TCRdb copy retains only in-frame clones and omits some. The sample contains approximately 54,000 clones, around nine tenths of which appear only once. The sample was PBMCs. The receptors were sampled from a woman younger than 35 in good health and CMV-seropositive.

This clone was seen a single time. This sequence joins TRBV7-2 and TRBJ2-1; 11 bases agree with TRBD2. The CDR3 length is 15 residues. Germline values: CDR1 SGHTA, CDR2 FQGNSA. Losses at the gene ends were 6 bases for V and 7 bases for J; bases not matched to a gene: 8. In DNA form, the CDR3 reads TGTGCCAGCAGGCCTAGCGGGGGGAAGGGGAATGAGCAGTTCTTC. Protein: CASRPSGGKGNEQFF.

The chain links TRBV18 to TRBJ2-5; possible D gene TRBD1, 6 bases. The germline V gene encodes CDR1 KGHSH and CDR2 LQKENI. This CDR3 is built from 13 residues. V was pared by 3 bases and J by 3 bases, with 8 bases between. CDR3 sequence: CASSPGTKETQYF. The CDR3 nucleotides read TGTGCCAGCTCACCCGGGACAAAAGAGACCCAGTACTTC.

V usage is TRBV9 and J usage is TRBJ2-5; 7 bases match TRBD2. From germline, CDR1 is SGDLS and CDR2 YYNGEE. This CDR3 has 16 residues. Germline trimming cut 3 bases from V and 0 bases from J; bases unmatched to any gene: 8. The CDR3 sequence is CASSAEGTTYQETQYF. The CDR3, as DNA: TGTGCCAGCAGCGCCGAGGGGACTACGTACCAAGAGACCCAGTACTTC.

The gene calls are TRBV2 and TRBJ2-7, with 7 nucleotides matching TRBD1. Germline lookup yields CDR1 SNHLY and CDR2 FYNNEI. The CDR3 length is 17 residues. The J segment lost 1 base and the V segment lost 2 bases, leaving 11 bases of the junction unmatched. DNA for the CDR3: TGTGCCAGCAGTGAATTCGAGGGCAGGGGGACATCCTACGAGCAGTACTTC. Protein: CASSEFEGRGTSYEQYF.

The V call is TRBV19, the J call TRBJ1-5, with 8 positions matching TRBD1. Germline loops: CDR1 LNHDA, CDR2 SQIVND (reference sequence). CDR3 length equals 15 residues. J was trimmed by 3 bases and V by 4 bases; bases with no gene match: 5. The CDR3 DNA reads TGTGCCAGTAGTACCGGACAGGGTTTCAATCAGCCCCAGCATTTT. Encoded protein: CASSTGQGFNQPQHF.

The chain links TRBV28 to TRBJ1-6, with a weak D call TRBD1 (5 bases). Germline assignment: CDR1 MDHEN and CDR2 SYDVKM. Trimming left V 5 bases short and J 4 bases short, with 12 bases between. The CDR3 sequence is 15 residues long. The chain's CDR3 is CASSVTGRYNSPLHF. CDR3 DNA: TGTGCCAGCAGTGTCACAGGACGGTATAATTCACCCCTCCACTTT.

This rearrangement joins TRBV20-1 to TRBJ1-1; TRBD1 is a possible D gene (6 bases). The CDR3 is made up of 11 amino acids. Germline V gives CDR1 DFQATT, CDR2 SNEGSKA (reference sequence). Deletions cut 6 bases from V and 11 bases from J, with 16 bases between. Here the CDR3 DNA reads TGCAGTGCCTGGACAGATTCGTATGCTTTCTTT. This encodes CSAWTDSYAFF.

This chain uses TRBV6-6 with TRBJ2-7; TRBD2 is a possible D gene (6 bases). Germline loops: CDR1 MNHNY, CDR2 SVGAGI (reference sequence). Trimming pared 3 bases from V and 3 bases from J, leaving 9 bases between. This CDR3 comprises 13 residues. As DNA, the CDR3 is TGTGCCAGCAGTTATACGGGGGACTACGAGCAGTACTTC. Its translation is CASSYTGDYEQYF.

This clone has a single count. The chain combines TRBV28 with TRBJ1-1, with 8 bases identical to TRBD1. The junction had 7 bases not matched to a gene; V was cut back by 5 bases and J by 2 bases. This CDR3 is 15 amino acids long. Germline V gives CDR1 MDHEN, CDR2 SYDVKM. The CDR3 nucleotides are TGTGCCAGCAGTCCCTTCGACAGGGGTAACACTGAAGCTTTCTTT. It is translated as CASSPFDRGNTEAFF.

The chain recombines TRBV5-6 with TRBJ1-3; a weak D match, TRBD1 (6 bases). The V end was cut by 2 bases, the J end by 1 base, with 10 bases between. Germline CDR1 SGHDT, CDR2 YYEEEE. The CDR3 has 15 residues. This chain's CDR3 is CASSLRGGSGNTIYF. CDR3 sequence (DNA): TGTGCCAGCAGCTTACGAGGGGGATCTGGAAACACCATATATTTT.

The chain carries TRBV6-1 and TRBJ1-2; TRBD1 is a possible D gene (6 bases). From germline, CDR1 is MNHNS and CDR2 SASEGT. The V end was cut by 4 bases, the J end by 6 bases, with 15 bases between. There are 14 residues in the CDR3. The CDR3 here is CASSVSGAGDGYTF. The CDR3 DNA reads TGTGCCAGCAGTGTTTCAGGGGCTGGCGATGGCTACACCTTC.

This clone was recorded once. The rearrangement uses TRBV27 and TRBJ1-5; a weak D match, TRBD1 (5 bases). This CDR3 is 14 amino acids long. Deletions cut 7 bases from V and 2 bases from J, with 12 bases between. Germline V lookup: CDR1 MNHEY, CDR2 SMNVEV (reference sequence). CDR3: CASMGWGGNQPQHF. Written as DNA, the CDR3 is TGTGCCAGCATGGGGTGGGGGGGCAATCAGCCCCAGCATTTT.

The rearrangement uses TRBV2 and TRBJ1-2; a weak D match, TRBD1 (6 bases). Trimming left V 4 bases short and J 5 bases short, with 14 bases between. Germline lookup yields CDR1 SNHLY and CDR2 FYNNEI. CDR3 length: 14 residues. The CDR3 is CASSGDRPDYGYTF. CDR3 nucleotide sequence: TGTGCCAGCAGTGGCGACAGGCCTGATTATGGCTACACCTTC.

In DNA form, the CDR3 reads TGTGCCAGCAGTGAAAGCGGACGAGGTGGCCGGGTTAACACCGGGGAGCTGTTTTTT. Translated, it gives CASSESGRGGRVNTGELFF. The chain has TRBV6-1 and TRBJ2-2; tentatively, D is TRBD2 (5 bases). Germline V gene lookup returns CDR1 MNHNS and CDR2 SASEGT. Trimming took 2 bases from V and 2 from J, leaving 21 bases between them. This CDR3 is 19 amino acids long.

This chain links TRBV4-2 with TRBJ2-7; TRBD2 agrees at 14 bases. Trimming took 2 bases from V and 4 from J; bases not matched to a gene: 10. The germline CDR1 and CDR2 sequences are LGHNA and YNFKEQ. The CDR3 is made up of 18 amino acids. CDR3 loop: CASSQRTGTSGGWYEQYF. The CDR3 coding sequence is TGTGCCAGCAGCCAACGAACCGGGACTAGCGGGGGCTGGTACGAGCAGTACTTC.

The chain recombines TRBV5-4 with TRBJ2-1; 7 positions match TRBD1. This CDR3 is built from 15 residues. V shed 4 bases, J shed 8 bases, and the junction held 12 bases outside the gene matches. In germline, CDR1 is SGHNT, CDR2 YYREEE (reference sequence). CDR3 nucleotides: TGTGCCAGCAGCCCGAGACAGGGCCGAGTCCATGAGCAGTTCTTC. This sequence encodes CASSPRQGRVHEQFF.

This clone was seen just once. The genes are TRBV30 and TRBJ1-3; D possibly corresponds to TRBD1 (6 bases). The ends were cut back, 4 bases at V and 2 bases at J, with 9 bases in the middle. This CDR3 comprises 13 residues. Germline V gene data show CDR1 as GTSNPN and CDR2 as SVGIG (reference sequence). The CDR3 protein is CAWIPGAGNTIYF. CDR3 sequence (DNA): TGTGCCTGGATACCAGGGGCTGGAAACACCATATATTTT. The whole variable domain, remainder taken from reference TRBV30 and TRBJ1-3, is SQTIHQWPATLVQPVGSPLSLECTVEGTSNPNLYWYRQAAGRGLQLLFYSVGIGQISSEVPQNLSASRPQDRQFILSSKKLLLSDSGFYLCAWIPGAGNTIYFGEGSWLTVV.

J is TRBJ2-7 and V is TRBV27; 13 nucleotides match TRBD2. The CDR3 length is 16 residues. Germline CDR1 and CDR2: MNHEY and SMNVEV (reference sequence). V was clipped by 5 bases and J by 0 bases; unmatched bases: 4. This chain's CDR3 is CASSTGLAGISYEQYF. In DNA form, the CDR3 reads TGTGCCAGCAGTACGGGACTAGCGGGGATCTCCTACGAGCAGTACTTC.

The chain employs TRBV28 and TRBJ2-7; 8 positions agree with TRBD1. Trimming removed 5 bases from V and 1 base from J; junction bases left unmatched: 10. The CDR3 loop spans 16 amino acids. Germline V gene lookup returns CDR1 MDHEN and CDR2 SYDVKM. DNA of the CDR3: TGTGCCAGCAGTCCCGCCGGACAGGGTGATTCCTACGAGCAGTACTTC. Translated: CASSPAGQGDSYEQYF.

In its sample, this clone was seen a few times. The chain couples TRBV4-1 to TRBJ1-2, with 7 bases fitting TRBD1. Germline lookup yields CDR1 MGHRA and CDR2 YSYEKL. This CDR3 spans 16 amino acids. V lost 2 bases, J lost 8 bases, and 14 bases stayed unmatched. The CDR3 sequence: CASSQTPRDRAPGYTF. The CDR3 DNA reads as TGCGCCAGCAGCCAAACGCCCCGTGACAGGGCACCAGGCTACACCTTC.

The rearrangement uses TRBV14 and TRBJ2-1, with 8 bases fitting TRBD1. The ends lost 4 bases at V and 13 bases at J; junction bases unmatched: 9. The CDR3 extends over 13 amino acids. Looked up from germline, CDR1 is SGHDN and CDR2 is FVKESK. The CDR3 sequence: CASSRGTGEIQFF. CDR3 nucleotides: TGTGCCAGCAGCCGAGGGACAGGCGAGATCCAGTTCTTC.

The J gene is TRBJ1-2, the V gene TRBV12-5; 8 bases are shared with TRBD1. J gave up 4 bases and V 3 bases, and 10 bases lay outside the gene matches. This CDR3 comprises 16 residues. Germline CDR1 reads LGHNT; CDR2 reads FRNRAP. CDR3 residues: CASGFPQGQDGYGYTF. In DNA, the CDR3 is TGTGCTAGTGGTTTTCCACAGGGACAGGATGGCTATGGCTACACCTTC.

This chain uses TRBV28 with TRBJ1-2; 8 positions match TRBD1. Per the germline V gene, CDR1 is MDHEN and CDR2 is SYDVKM. J was trimmed by 14 bases and V by 4 bases; bases with no gene match: 15. The CDR3 totals 14 residues. The CDR3 DNA is TGTGCCAGCAGTTGGCGGGACAGGCCGGGTGGAGATACCTTC. It encodes CASSWRDRPGGDTF.

The V call is TRBV28, the J call TRBJ2-7, with 8 positions matching TRBD1. V lost 5 bases to trimming and J lost 3 bases; unmatched junction nucleotides: 6. Germline CDR1 reads MDHEN; CDR2 reads SYDVKM. The CDR3 loop spans 14 amino acids. The CDR3 DNA follows: TGTGCCAGCAGTCTGACAGGGGACCACTACGAGCAGTACTTC. Residues: CASSLTGDHYEQYF.

This clone was recorded at least ten times. The chain combines TRBV5-8 with TRBJ2-7; no reliable D call. Trimming stripped 4 bases from V and 7 bases from J, with 24 bases between. The CDR3 is made up of 16 amino acids. The germline V gene encodes CDR1 SGHTS and CDR2 YDEGEE. CDR3 DNA: TGTGCCAGCAGCCGCCGACTGGCCGTGAGGTCGTGGGAGCAGTACTTC. It translates to CASSRRLAVRSWEQYF.

J is TRBJ1-2 and V is TRBV7-3; D remains ambiguous. The germline V gene has CDR1 SGHTA and CDR2 FQGTGA. Trimming cost V 5 bases and J 4 bases, with 5 bases left between them. The CDR3 runs 11 residues. CDR3 in amino acids: CASSVSYGYTF. The CDR3 nucleotides read TGTGCCAGCAGCGTCAGCTATGGCTACACCTTC.

The V and J genes are TRBV27 and TRBJ2-4; no clear D gene. The CDR3 is made up of 16 amino acids. The germline CDR1 and CDR2 sequences are MNHEY and SMNVEV (reference sequence). V was cut by 2 bases and J by 0 bases, with 11 bases left in between. CDR3 protein: CASSLHKLLAKNIQYF. CDR3 DNA sequence: TGTGCCAGCAGTTTACATAAATTACTAGCCAAAAACATTCAGTACTTC.

The rearrangement uses TRBV18 and TRBJ2-5, with TRBD1 identical over 8 bases. There are 14 residues in the CDR3. V shed 3 bases and J 5 bases; nucleotides not matched to a gene: 5. CDR1 is KGHSH, CDR2 LQKENI, per germline. The CDR3 is CASSPPGGRETQYF. CDR3 nucleotides: TGTGCCAGCTCACCGCCAGGGGGCAGGGAGACCCAGTACTTC.